These 3 T cell receptor beta chains came from one sample sequenced in a study. Cells sorted as Tregs were CD4+, CD25+ and CD127-/low. TCRdb reanalysed the 5' RACE reads using MiXCR and keeps one entry per CDR3 protein. The sample lists 34,000 or so distinct CDR3 sequences, 20% to 30% seen once, with approximately 2.2% in the top ten. The sample comprised tumor-infiltrating Tregs sorted from the breast tumor. The receptor set was obtained from a female donor with breast cancer.

The chain uses TRBV6-1 and TRBJ1-2, with D possibly TRBD1 on 6 matching bases. From germline, CDR1 is MNHNS and CDR2 SASEGT. The V and J ends lost 2 bases and 6 bases respectively, with 10 bases between them. The length of the CDR3 is 13 residues. CDR3 bases: TGTGCCAGCAGTGAATGGGCAGGGGATGGCTACACCTTC. Translation gives CASSEWAGDGYTF.

The J gene is TRBJ2-5, the V gene TRBV4-1; weak D call: TRBD1 (5 bases). Trimming cost V 3 bases and J 5 bases, with 10 bases left between them. The V gene's germline CDR1 is MGHRA and CDR2 YSYEKL. CDR3 length: 13 residues. The CDR3 sequence is CASSHPGLETQYF. Written as DNA, the CDR3 is TGCGCCAGCAGCCATCCAGGGTTGGAGACCCAGTACTTC.

This chain uses TRBV20-1 with TRBJ2-7; 13 bases match TRBD2. The germline V gene has CDR1 DFQATT and CDR2 SNEGSKA (reference sequence). Germline trimming cut 3 bases from V and 2 bases from J; bases unmatched to any gene: 10. The CDR3 is made up of 17 amino acids. The CDR3 sequence: CSARGRTSGSLTYEQYF. CDR3 sequence (DNA): TGCAGTGCTAGGGGGCGGACTAGCGGGAGTCTCACCTACGAGCAGTACTTC.